This entry features one T cell receptor (beta chain) sequence. Its cognate antigen is unknown. The record originates from a study of T cells in Graves' hyperthyroidism and ophthalmopathy. Regarding the study as a whole: Ophthalmopathy was distinguished from stable hyperthyroidism by 13 V-J signatures. Researchers found most expanded thyroid clonotypes above 0.001 in blood as well.

The CDR3 has 14 residues. Germline loops: CDR1 MNHEY, CDR2 SVGEGT. V was clipped by 6 bases and J by 6 bases, with 18 bases between them. Amplified TCR beta CDR3 regions came from RNA transcripts. The primer set for the first-round RT-PCR of the TCR CDR3 was HTBI. TCRdb reanalysed the multiplex PCR reads using MiXCR and keeps one entry per CDR3 protein. The sample has fewer than 700,000 distinct CDR3 sequences; roughly 15% are singletons. Diagnosis of hyperthyroidism was new in patients aged 18 to 65, and its duration was under 2 months. A patient was excluded if there was uncontrolled infection, other autoimmune disease, pregnancy or lactation.

This chain connects TRBV6-2 or TRBV6-3 to TRBJ2-7; D may be TRBD1 or TRBD2 (6 bases each). Sequencing was carried out using blood. This receptor was taken from a woman aged 25-40 years with Graves' hyperthyroidism. The CDR3 spells CASSDVGGPSEQYF. In nucleotides, the CDR3 is TGTGCCAGCAGCGACGTAGGGGGGCCCAGCGAGCAGTACTTC.